This T cell receptor (beta chain) was observed in a study of a mutant IDH1 vaccine in newly diagnosed glioma. The overall study: Treatment recipients were roughly 62% male and around 40% female, and their mean age was around 37 years. Previous care, which was radiotherapy, temozolomide, or both, most often involved both.

Only in-frame clones appear in the TCRdb table, and some are missing; sequencing was by immunoSEQ multiplex PCR. The data show tens of thousands of clones, approximately 85% seen once. About this clone itself: The antigen is unknown.

Indicated time point: week 23, last vaccination. What each vaccine dose contained was 300 ug of mutant IDH1 20-mer peptide, accompanied by topical imiquimod. This CDR3 contains 17 residues. V lost 4 bases and J 0 bases, leaving 16 bases between the germline ends. Germline-derived CDR1 and CDR2 are SNHLY and FYNNEI. V usage is TRBV2 and J usage is TRBJ2-1, with TRBD2 as a possible D gene (7 bases). The source is a woman between 45 and 65 years old with glioma. This sample comprised PBMCs, obtained from a glioma patient whose treatment included an IDH1 peptide vaccine. CDR3 nucleotides: TGTGCCAGCAGTGCGGTGGGGGGGCAGAGCTCCTACAATGAGCAGTTCTTC. Encoded protein: CASSAVGGQSSYNEQFF.